This T cell receptor (beta chain) was captured by sequencing in a study of early T cells in non-severe SARS-CoV-2 infection (dated by TCRdb to 2020 to 2022). For the wider study: Because TCR sequencing relied on bulk RNA taken from unsorted whole blood, pairing of alpha and beta chains was not possible. Overall study results and their limits: VDJdb matching was skewed toward anti-spike CD8 responses, so virus-specific expansions were likely underestimated and private and CD4 specificities were missed.

This clonotype was detected many times. No antigen is known for it. Qualities for individual bases were not recorded, and no much larger clone is one base off. Set within a cohort of healthcare workers in London, UK, this nested case-control study involved weekly PCR testing of nasopharyngeal swabs along with blood sampling. Between 23 and 31 March 2020, the week of the UK lockdown, healthcare workers were enrolled and then followed up weekly for as long as 16 weeks. From the cysteine through the phenylalanine, the CDR3 covers 13 amino acids. The retained sequence is limited to the CDR3, 39 bases, with the frame set at the first base. The junction carries 6 bases between V and J, which are trimmed by 5 bases and 4 bases respectively. Preparation of the library involved 5' RACE. The sequencer was a NextSeq 500. To correct for sequencing error and PCR bias, the TCR library protocol tagged individual cDNA molecules with unique molecular identifiers. Both TCR alpha and beta chains were sequenced, and tight co-correlation was observed between alpha and beta sequence abundances in each sample. The original methods were these. Decombinator V4 was used to annotate TCR sequences for V gene, J gene and CDR3. TCRs were defined as expanded if a significant change between any two time points was detected under a Poisson model with p below 0.0001. Abundances of TCRs were expressed as counts per million after normalisation to the total number of TCRs sequenced in each sample. MAIT TCRs were defined by TRAV1-2 paired with TRAJ12, TRAJ20 or TRAJ33, and iNKT TCRs by TRAV10 paired with TRAJ18. A search of VDJdb, accessed on 1 November 2021, was run for TCRs annotated to CMV, EBV and SARS-CoV-2, with TCRs annotated for multiple antigens excluded. The public reads were reprocessed in TCRdb via fastp at Q25 and MiXCR, keeping in-frame beta chains. Each CDR3 protein gets just one entry, which takes the most common genes and DNA from the rows behind it. TCRdb's processing, not the study's, gives the V and J calls here. Within this sample are 40,000 to 55,000 distinct CDR3 sequences, with almost 7.5% of them counted one time only. The top ten constitute around 7.9% of the sample.

Sequenced: whole blood. The receptor chain draws on TRBV12-3 or TRBV12-4 and TRBJ1-6; confidence is insufficient to name the D gene. This receptor was identified in an adult who was a healthcare worker with PCR-confirmed SARS-CoV-2 infection or an uninfected control (not recorded which). The DNA is as follows: TGTGCCAGCAGTCAACAGTATAATTCACCCCTCCACTTT. It codes for CASSQQYNSPLHF.